These T cell receptor beta chains were read from a single sample in a study of shared clonotypes between healthy human individuals. Clones were sequenced by immunoSEQ multiplex PCR, and TCRdb holds only the in-frame ones, with some missing. The sample consists of some 2 million clones, about 94% of them appearing once. Sequencing used naive CD8+ T cells sorted from blood. The receptors were sampled from a man between 18 and 35 years old in good health. CDR3s include the opening cysteine and the closing phenylalanine or tryptophan. The D gene is left open where the match is weak. Clone size is not always given. Where it is, it says once, few, many or a class for expanded clones.

CDR3 DNA: TGTGCCAGCAGTTACGGGGACTCCCATATAGAGCTGTTTTTT
CDR3 protein: CASSYGDSHIELFF
J gene: TRBJ2-2
clone size: .
V gene: TRBV6-5
D gene: .

CDR3 DNA: TGTGCCAGCAGCTTACTGGGTCAGAACACTGAAGCTTTCTTT
CDR3 protein: CASSLLGQNTEAFF
J gene: TRBJ1-1
clone size: .
V gene: TRBV11-2
D gene: .

CDR3 DNA: TGTGCCTGGAGTTTCGGACAGGGGGGAGTGAGCTATGGCTACACCTTC
CDR3 protein: CAWSFGQGGVSYGYTF
J gene: TRBJ1-2
clone size: .
V gene: TRBV30
D gene: TRBD1

CDR3 DNA: TGTGCCAGCAGCCCCGAAGGGACAGGGAGAGGTGAAAAACTGTTTTTT
CDR3 protein: CASSPEGTGRGEKLFF
J gene: TRBJ1-4
clone size: .
V gene: TRBV5-6
D gene: TRBD1

CDR3 DNA: TGTGCCAGCAGCAGGAAGGAGGGACAGGGGGCGGGTGAGCAGTTCTTC
CDR3 protein: CASSRKEGQGAGEQFF
J gene: TRBJ2-1
clone size: .
V gene: TRBV11-3
D gene: TRBD1

CDR3 DNA: TGTGCCAGCAGTCTTGGCGGGAGCAATCAGCCCCAGCATTTT
CDR3 protein: CASSLGGSNQPQHF
J gene: TRBJ1-5
clone size: .
V gene: TRBV27
D gene: .

CDR3 DNA: TGCGCCAGCAGTGGCATAATCGGGGCGACCTACAATGAGCAGTTCTTC
CDR3 protein: CASSGIIGATYNEQFF
J gene: TRBJ2-1
clone size: .
V gene: TRBV4-3
D gene: .

CDR3 DNA: TGTGCCAGCAGTCCGGGACTAGCGGCCTCCTACGAGCAGTACTTC
CDR3 protein: CASSPGLAASYEQYF
J gene: TRBJ2-7
clone size: .
V gene: TRBV2
D gene: TRBD2

CDR3 DNA: TGTGCCAGCAGTTTATTTGCGGGGGAGGGGGATGAGCAGTTCTTC
CDR3 protein: CASSLFAGEGDEQFF
J gene: TRBJ2-1
clone size: .
V gene: TRBV27
D gene: .

CDR3 DNA: TGTGCCAGCAGGTGGACAGGGGGTGAGACTGAAGCTTTCTTT
CDR3 protein: CASRWTGGETEAFF
J gene: TRBJ1-1
clone size: .
V gene: TRBV27
D gene: TRBD1

CDR3 DNA: TGCAGCGCTACCATGACTAGCGGGAGCATCTACGAGCAGTACTTC
CDR3 protein: CSATMTSGSIYEQYF
J gene: TRBJ2-7
clone size: once
V gene: TRBV29-1
D gene: TRBD2

CDR3 DNA: TGTGCCAGCAGCTTAGGTGGGACAGGGACTAATCAGCCCCAGCATTTT
CDR3 protein: CASSLGGTGTNQPQHF
J gene: TRBJ1-5
clone size: once
V gene: TRBV7-9
D gene: TRBD1

CDR3 DNA: TGTGCCTGGGGGTCTGAGAATGGGGTGAGGCATCAGCCCCAGCATTTT
CDR3 protein: CAWGSENGVRHQPQHF
J gene: TRBJ1-5
clone size: .
V gene: TRBV30
D gene: .

CDR3 DNA: TGTGCCAGCAGTCCTCGCCCTCGGGAAGCTTTCTTT
CDR3 protein: CASSPRPREAFF
J gene: TRBJ1-1
clone size: .
V gene: TRBV28
D gene: .

CDR3 DNA: TGTGCCAGTAACGAGCGTATCACAGATACGCAGTATTTT
CDR3 protein: CASNERITDTQYF
J gene: TRBJ2-3
clone size: .
V gene: TRBV19
D gene: .

CDR3 DNA: TGTGCCACCAGCAGCATAGCGGGGGTGTACCAAGAGACCCAGTACTTC
CDR3 protein: CATSSIAGVYQETQYF
J gene: TRBJ2-5
clone size: .
V gene: TRBV15
D gene: TRBD2

CDR3 DNA: TGTGCCAGTAGTCCTACAGGAATCTACGAGCAGTACTTC
CDR3 protein: CASSPTGIYEQYF
J gene: TRBJ2-7
clone size: .
V gene: TRBV19
D gene: .

CDR3 DNA: TGTGCCAGCAGCTCCGACAGGGGAGGGTTTAACTATGGCTACACCTTC
CDR3 protein: CASSSDRGGFNYGYTF
J gene: TRBJ1-2
clone size: .
V gene: TRBV11-2
D gene: TRBD1

CDR3 DNA: TGTGCCAGCAGTTTAGGGACAGGGGGCGGGTTTGGCGAAAAACTGTTTTTT
CDR3 protein: CASSLGTGGGFGEKLFF
J gene: TRBJ1-4
clone size: .
V gene: TRBV28
D gene: TRBD1

CDR3 DNA: TGTGCCAGTTCATCCGGCATCTACGAGCAGTACTTC
CDR3 protein: CASSSGIYEQYF
J gene: TRBJ2-7
clone size: once
V gene: TRBV19
D gene: .

CDR3 DNA: TGTGCCAGCAGTACAGGGAATAGCAATCAGCCCCAGCATTTT
CDR3 protein: CASSTGNSNQPQHF
J gene: TRBJ1-5
clone size: .
V gene: TRBV9
D gene: .

CDR3 DNA: TGCAGCGGGAGGGGGCTGTACACTGAAGCTTTCTTT
CDR3 protein: CSGRGLYTEAFF
J gene: TRBJ1-1
clone size: once
V gene: TRBV29-1
D gene: TRBD1

CDR3 DNA: TGTGCCACCAGCTTACTAGGTAGCTCAGATACGCAGTATTTT
CDR3 protein: CATSLLGSSDTQYF
J gene: TRBJ2-3
clone size: .
V gene: TRBV15
D gene: .

CDR3 DNA: TGCAGCGTTCTAGCAGGGCTCGGCGAGCAGTACTTC
CDR3 protein: CSVLAGLGEQYF
J gene: TRBJ2-7
clone size: .
V gene: TRBV29-1
D gene: .

CDR3 DNA: TGTGCCAGCAGCGTAGGGGCCGGAGAGTATAATTCACCCCTCCACTTT
CDR3 protein: CASSVGAGEYNSPLHF
J gene: TRBJ1-6
clone size: .
V gene: TRBV9
D gene: .

CDR3 DNA: TGTGCCAGCAGCTTAGGAGGGACAGGGGCGGTTTATGGCTACACCTTC
CDR3 protein: CASSLGGTGAVYGYTF
J gene: TRBJ1-2
clone size: .
V gene: TRBV11-2
D gene: TRBD1

CDR3 DNA: TGTGCCAGCAGTTACGGGACAGCGAACACCGGGGAGCTGTTTTTT
CDR3 protein: CASSYGTANTGELFF
J gene: TRBJ2-2
clone size: .
V gene: TRBV6-5
D gene: TRBD1

CDR3 DNA: TGTGCCAGCAGCTCAGGGGGCGTTGACTACAATGAGCAGTTCTTC
CDR3 protein: CASSSGGVDYNEQFF
J gene: TRBJ2-1
clone size: .
V gene: TRBV13
D gene: TRBD1

CDR3 DNA: TGTGCCAGCAGTGAAGGGGCCCCAAGAATTGAAGCTTTCTTT
CDR3 protein: CASSEGAPRIEAFF
J gene: TRBJ1-1
clone size: .
V gene: TRBV25-1
D gene: .

CDR3 DNA: TGCGCCAGCAGCCAAGATAGGGGTTACGAGCAGTACTTC
CDR3 protein: CASSQDRGYEQYF
J gene: TRBJ2-7
clone size: once
V gene: TRBV4-1
D gene: .

CDR3 DNA: TGTGCCAGCAGCTTAGTTGAGGAGACCCAGTACTTC
CDR3 protein: CASSLVEETQYF
J gene: TRBJ2-5
clone size: .
V gene: TRBV7-9
D gene: .

CDR3 DNA: TGTGCCAGCAGTTCCGCAGGGGGCGTCTTAACTGAAGCTTTCTTT
CDR3 protein: CASSSAGGVLTEAFF
J gene: TRBJ1-1
clone size: .
V gene: TRBV27
D gene: TRBD1

CDR3 DNA: TGTGCCAGCAGCTTAAAGGGCTTTATCGGAAACACCATATATTTT
CDR3 protein: CASSLKGFIGNTIYF
J gene: TRBJ1-3
clone size: .
V gene: TRBV11-2
D gene: .

CDR3 DNA: TGTGCTAGCAGCTTAGCGCTCGGTGATACGCAGTATTTT
CDR3 protein: CASSLALGDTQYF
J gene: TRBJ2-3
clone size: once
V gene: TRBV7-7
D gene: .

CDR3 DNA: TGTGCCAGCAGTCAGATCCGGGACAGGCGTCTTTACGAGCAGTACTTC
CDR3 protein: CASSQIRDRRLYEQYF
J gene: TRBJ2-7
clone size: .
V gene: TRBV28
D gene: TRBD1

CDR3 DNA: TGTGCCAGCAGTGACTCTCCAGGGGCCGCTGAAGCTTTCTTT
CDR3 protein: CASSDSPGAAEAFF
J gene: TRBJ1-1
clone size: .
V gene: TRBV6-4
D gene: .

CDR3 DNA: TGTGCCAGCAGTTTAGGGCAGGGGGCCCCCTACGAGCAGTACTTC
CDR3 protein: CASSLGQGAPYEQYF
J gene: TRBJ2-7
clone size: .
V gene: TRBV28
D gene: TRBD1

CDR3 DNA: TGTGCCAGTAGTCTAGCGGACAGCTCCTACAATGAGCAGTTCTTC
CDR3 protein: CASSLADSSYNEQFF
J gene: TRBJ2-1
clone size: .
V gene: TRBV19
D gene: .

CDR3 DNA: TGTGCCAGCAGCGTAGGGACAGGGTGGACTGAAGCTTTCTTT
CDR3 protein: CASSVGTGWTEAFF
J gene: TRBJ1-1
clone size: few
V gene: TRBV9
D gene: TRBD1

CDR3 DNA: TGTGCCAGCAGTGATTGGAGGGATGAAAAACTGTTTTTT
CDR3 protein: CASSDWRDEKLFF
J gene: TRBJ1-4
clone size: .
V gene: TRBV2
D gene: .

CDR3 DNA: TGTGCCTGGAGTCGAACTTCTGGCTACACCTTC
CDR3 protein: CAWSRTSGYTF
J gene: TRBJ1-2
clone size: .
V gene: TRBV30
D gene: .